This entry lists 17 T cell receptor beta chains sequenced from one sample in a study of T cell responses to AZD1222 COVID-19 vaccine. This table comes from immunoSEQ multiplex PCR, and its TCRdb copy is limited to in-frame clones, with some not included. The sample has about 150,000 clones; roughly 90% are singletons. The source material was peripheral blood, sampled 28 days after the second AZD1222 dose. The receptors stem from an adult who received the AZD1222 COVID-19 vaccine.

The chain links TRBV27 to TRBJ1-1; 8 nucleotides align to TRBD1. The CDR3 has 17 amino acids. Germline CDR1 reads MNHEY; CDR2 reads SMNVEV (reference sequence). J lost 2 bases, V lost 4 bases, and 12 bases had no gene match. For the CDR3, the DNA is TGTGCCAGCAGTTCCCGCTCATGGACAGGGCGAAACACTGAAGCTTTCTTT. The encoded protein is CASSSRSWTGRNTEAFF.

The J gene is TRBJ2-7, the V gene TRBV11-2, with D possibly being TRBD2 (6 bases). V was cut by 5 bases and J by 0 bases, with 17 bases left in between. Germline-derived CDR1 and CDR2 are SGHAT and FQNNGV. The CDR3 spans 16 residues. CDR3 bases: TGTGCCAGCAGCATGGGTTCCCGGGGACTCTCCTACGAGCAGTACTTC. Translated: CASSMGSRGLSYEQYF.

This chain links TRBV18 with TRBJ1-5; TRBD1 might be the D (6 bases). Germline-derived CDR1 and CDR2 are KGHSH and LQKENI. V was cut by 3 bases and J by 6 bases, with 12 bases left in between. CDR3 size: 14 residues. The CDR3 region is CASSPGAEPQPQHF. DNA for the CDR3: TGTGCCAGCTCACCGGGGGCAGAACCTCAGCCCCAGCATTTT. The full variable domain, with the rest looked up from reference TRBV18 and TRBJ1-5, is NAGVMQNPRHLVRRRGQEARLRCSPMKGHSHVYWYRQLPEEGLKFMVYLQKENIIDESGMPKERFSAEFPKEGPSILRIQQVVRGDSAAYFCASSPGAEPQPQHFGDGTRLSIL.

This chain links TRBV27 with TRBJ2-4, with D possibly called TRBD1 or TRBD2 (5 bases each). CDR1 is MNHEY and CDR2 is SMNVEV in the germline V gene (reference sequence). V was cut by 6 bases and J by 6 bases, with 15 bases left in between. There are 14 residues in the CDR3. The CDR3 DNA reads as TGTGCCAGCAGACGGGGACCGGCGGGAAACATTCAGTACTTC. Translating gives CASRRGPAGNIQYF.

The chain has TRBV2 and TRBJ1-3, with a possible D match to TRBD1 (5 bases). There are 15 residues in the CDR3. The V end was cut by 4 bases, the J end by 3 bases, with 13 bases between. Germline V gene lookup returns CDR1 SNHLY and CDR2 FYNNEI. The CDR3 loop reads CASSVGAGYGNTIYF. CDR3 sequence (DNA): TGTGCCAGCAGTGTAGGAGCAGGGTATGGAAACACCATATATTTT.

The CDR3, as DNA: TGTGCCAGCAGCAGCTCCGGGACGGTAAGTAAAGAGCAGTACTTC. Residues: CASSSSGTVSKEQYF. V and J are TRBV28 and TRBJ2-7; D assignment may be TRBD1 or TRBD2 (5 bases each). This CDR3 spans 15 amino acids. Trimming cost V 6 bases and J 7 bases, with 22 bases left between them. Germline values: CDR1 MDHEN, CDR2 SYDVKM.

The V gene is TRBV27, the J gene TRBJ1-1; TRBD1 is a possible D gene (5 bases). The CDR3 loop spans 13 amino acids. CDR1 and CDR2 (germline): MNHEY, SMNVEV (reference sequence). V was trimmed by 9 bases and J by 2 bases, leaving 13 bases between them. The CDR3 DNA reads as TGTGCCAGTCGACAGATGGATAACACTGAAGCTTTCTTT. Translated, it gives CASRQMDNTEAFF.

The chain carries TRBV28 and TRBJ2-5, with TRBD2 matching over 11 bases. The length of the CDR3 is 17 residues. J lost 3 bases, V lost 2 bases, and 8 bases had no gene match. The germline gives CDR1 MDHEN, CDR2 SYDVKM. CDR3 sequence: CASSLTPTSGSKETQYF. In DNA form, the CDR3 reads TGTGCCAGCAGTTTAACCCCCACTAGCGGGAGTAAAGAGACCCAGTACTTC.

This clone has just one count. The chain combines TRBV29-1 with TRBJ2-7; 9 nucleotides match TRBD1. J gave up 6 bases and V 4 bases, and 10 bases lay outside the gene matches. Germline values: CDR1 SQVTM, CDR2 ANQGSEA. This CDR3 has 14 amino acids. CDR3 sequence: CSVGRDRVPGEQYF. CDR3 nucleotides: TGCAGCGTTGGGAGGGACAGGGTCCCAGGCGAGCAGTACTTC.

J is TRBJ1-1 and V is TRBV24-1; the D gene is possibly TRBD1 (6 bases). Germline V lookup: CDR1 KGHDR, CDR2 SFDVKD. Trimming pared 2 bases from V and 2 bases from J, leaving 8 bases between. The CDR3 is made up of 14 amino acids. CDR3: CATSDSRGNTEAFF. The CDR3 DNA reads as TGTGCCACCAGTGATTCCAGGGGTAACACTGAAGCTTTCTTT.

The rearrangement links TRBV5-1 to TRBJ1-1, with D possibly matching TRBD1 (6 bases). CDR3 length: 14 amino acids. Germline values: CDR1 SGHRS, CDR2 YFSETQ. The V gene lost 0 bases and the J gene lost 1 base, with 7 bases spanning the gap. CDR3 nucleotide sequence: TGCGCCAGCAGCTTGGGGACAGCGAACACTGAAGCTTTCTTT. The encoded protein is CASSLGTANTEAFF.

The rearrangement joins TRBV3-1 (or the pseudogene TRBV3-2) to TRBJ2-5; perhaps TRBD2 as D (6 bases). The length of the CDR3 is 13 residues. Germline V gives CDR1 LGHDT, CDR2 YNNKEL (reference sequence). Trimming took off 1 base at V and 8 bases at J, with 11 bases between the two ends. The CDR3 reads CASSQALGTTQYF. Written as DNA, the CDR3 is TGTGCCAGCAGCCAAGCCCTAGGGACTACCCAGTACTTC.

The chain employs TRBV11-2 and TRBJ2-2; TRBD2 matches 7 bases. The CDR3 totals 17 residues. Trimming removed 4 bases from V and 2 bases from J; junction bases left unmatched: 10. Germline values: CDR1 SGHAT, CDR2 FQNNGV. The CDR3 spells CASSYRTRDYNTGELFF. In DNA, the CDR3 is TGTGCCAGCAGCTATCGGACCCGGGACTACAACACCGGGGAGCTGTTTTTT.

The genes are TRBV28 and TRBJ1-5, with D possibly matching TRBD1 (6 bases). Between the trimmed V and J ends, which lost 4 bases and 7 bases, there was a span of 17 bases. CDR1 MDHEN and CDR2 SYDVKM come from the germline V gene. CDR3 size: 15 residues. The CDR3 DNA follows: TGTGCCAGCAGTTGGGGCCAGGGGATTAACCAGCCCCAGCATTTT. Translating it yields CASSWGQGINQPQHF. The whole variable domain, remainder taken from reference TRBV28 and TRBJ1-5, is DVKVTQSSRYLVKRTGEKVFLECVQDMDHENMFWYRQDPGLGLRLIYFSYDVKMKEKGDIPEGYSVSREKKERFSLILESASTNQTSMYLCASSWGQGINQPQHFGDGTRLSIL.

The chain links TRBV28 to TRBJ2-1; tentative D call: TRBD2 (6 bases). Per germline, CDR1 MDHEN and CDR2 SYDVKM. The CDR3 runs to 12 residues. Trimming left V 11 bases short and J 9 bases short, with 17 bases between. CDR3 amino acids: CAAAGRISEQFF. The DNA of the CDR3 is TGTGCCGCCGCGGGACGCATCTCTGAGCAGTTCTTC.

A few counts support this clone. The CDR3 is CASRDGGYEQFF. The CDR3 coding sequence is TGTGCCAGCAGAGACGGGGGGTATGAGCAGTTCTTC. The chain has TRBV2 and TRBJ2-1; 7 nucleotides align to TRBD2. This CDR3 region has 12 residues. Trimming cost V 6 bases and J 8 bases; bases outside gene matches: 4. Germline CDR1 is SNHLY and CDR2 is FYNNEI.

CDR3 coding DNA: TGCGCCAGCAGCAACCAACCGGGTGGCACGGAAATCTACGAGCAGTACTTC. Protein product: CASSNQPGGTEIYEQYF. The V gene is TRBV5-1, the J gene TRBJ2-7; no definite D call. CDR3 length equals 17 residues. Germline CDR1 is SGHRS and CDR2 is YFSETQ. V was clipped by 4 bases and J by 3 bases, with 23 bases between them.